Sequencing of this T cell receptor (beta chain) was carried out in a study of blood T cell repertoires in COVID-19. As for the study in general: PBMCs, B-cell-depleted T cells, or T cells provided the cDNA or gDNA that made up the material.

The V segment lost 1 base and the J segment 8 bases; nucleotides outside the gene matches: 2. This CDR3 comprises 13 residues. CDR1 is SGHRS and CDR2 is YFSETQ in the germline V gene. The method was immunoSEQ multiplex PCR; TCRdb's version includes in-frame clones alone and lacks a portion of them. The top ten hold about 8% of the sample, which has 150,000 to 200,000 clones, 84% seen once. This TCR derives from a man in his forties or fifties who had recovered from COVID-19. The rearrangement links TRBV5-1 to TRBJ1-4; TRBD1 aligns across 7 bases. The sequenced material came from peripheral blood. The DNA of the CDR3 is TGCGCCAGCAGCTTGACAGGGGACGAAAAACTGTTTTTT. Amino acids: CASSLTGDEKLFF.